What follows describes a single T cell receptor (beta chain). The antigen is not known. This entry comes from a study of cytotoxic CD8 clonotypes in ibrutinib-treated CLL. Study-level information: The group held 11 relapsed/refractory and approximately 15 treatment-naive patients, with fewer than 18 IGHV unmutated. Samples had a mean of approximately 260,000 productive templates and more than 80,000 productive rearrangements. Points from the study as a whole: Clonality was higher at baseline than in age-matched healthy donors and tracked circulating CD8+ T-cell counts. Rare overall, public clonotypes shrank or held steady under therapy.

The CDR3 runs to 15 residues. The germline CDR1 and CDR2 sequences are SNHLY and FYNNEI. V was clipped by 2 bases and J by 0 bases, with 11 bases between them. The data were produced by immunoSEQ multiplex PCR, yet TCRdb's version contains in-frame clones alone and is incomplete. The data show approximately 80,000 clones, about 86% seen once. Sequences were derived from PBMCs, sampled before ibrutinib treatment. This clonotype was sampled from a human donor with chronic lymphocytic leukemia. The V and J genes are TRBV2 and TRBJ2-7; TRBD2 is a possible D gene (6 bases). The CDR3 DNA reads as TGTGCCAGCAGTGAATATCCGGGAGCCTCCTACGAGCAGTACTTC. Protein: CASSEYPGASYEQYF. Together with reference TRBV2 and TRBJ2-7, the CDR3 gives the full variable domain: EPEVTQTPSHQVTQMGQEVILRCVPISNHLYFYWYRQILGQKVEFLVSFYNNEISEKSEIFDDQFSVERPDGSNFTLKIRSTKLEDSAMYFCASSEYPGASYEQYFGPGTRLTVT.